This T cell receptor beta chain was identified in a study of blood T cell repertoires in COVID-19 (dated by TCRdb to 2018 to 2020). Background on the whole study: Collaborator samples came from the United States, Italy and Spain and covered acute and convalescent phases of COVID-19. Where available, HLA class I and class II types were taken from metadata supplied by the sample provider and were not determined by assay-based typing. Deeply sampled blood TCRbeta repertoires from subjects exposed to, actively infected with, or recovered from COVID-19 were included in the dataset. The repertoires were made available in a free public database intended to serve as a resource for research on the immune response to SARS-CoV-2. Nearly every sample came with metadata listing a de-identified subject ID, COVID-19 status, age in years and sex. The samples were drawn from the first 160 participants of the ongoing ImmuneRACE study and from 1,254 subjects provided by 6 global collaborators. The prospective study material was composed of cDNA or gDNA derived from T cells, B-cell-depleted T cells, or PBMCs. Summary of the overall study and its limitations: The quantity of clinical and demographic metadata differed by source and by participant and was supplied without curation.

Notes on this clone: No cognate antigen has been identified for it. No base quality values were provided; no much bigger clone lies one nucleotide off.

TCRbeta CDR3 regions were amplified from genomic DNA by means of the immunoSEQ Assay, a bias-controlled multiplex PCR. Per the original workflow: Within the assay, amplification of reference gene primers was used to estimate how many nucleated cells each sample contained. To quantify the absolute abundance of each unique TCRbeta CDR3 rearrangement, sequence reads were collapsed and filtered. For each sample, productive Simpson clonality was calculated as the square root of Simpson's diversity index over productive rearrangements. TCRdb limited this immuneACCESS table to in-frame rearrangements with V and J called. A share of clones is missing; checked studies link under half to unresolved V genes, and the rest is unexplained. The D gene and trimming were derived from the DNA, and the V and J assignments and clone size from that table. For this sample there are approximately 70,000 clones; around three quarters appear just once. The top ten hold 35% of the sample.

Whole blood was collected in K2EDTA tubes by collaborating institutions according to the institutions' own protocols. For TCRbeta analysis, collaborators shipped samples in one of three forms: frozen whole blood, isolated PBMCs, or DNA extracted from either of those sample types. V is cut by 2 bases and J by 0 bases, and the space between the germline ends is 9 bases. Sequences MGHRA (CDR1) and YSYEKL (CDR2) are obtained from the germline V gene. Spanning cysteine to phenylalanine, the CDR3 consists of 15 amino acids. Only CDR3 DNA is held: 45 bases, read in frame from base 1. The TCR originated in a woman between 65 and 79 years old with acute or convalescent COVID-19. The sequenced sample was peripheral blood. The rearrangement joined TRBV4-1 to TRBJ2-3; TRBD2 is a possible D gene, resting on 6 matching bases. The CDR3 loop reads CASSQREASTDTQYF. The sequence in DNA is TGCGCCAGCAGCCAAAGGGAGGCAAGCACAGATACGCAGTATTTT.